Listed below are T cell receptor beta chains from one sample, sequenced in a study of blood T cells in healthy people across ages. TCRdb reanalysed the 5' RACE reads using MiXCR and keeps one entry per CDR3 protein. The data contain some 1.4 million distinct CDR3 sequences, approximately 38% of them seen just once; the ten biggest clones take up 6.5% to 10%. The specimen was blood. The receptors derive from a woman aged 18-30 years in good health. Both conserved end residues are part of each CDR3. The size entry is marked missing in some rows and otherwise reads once, few, many or a size class.

>TRBJ1-2|TRBV29-1|few|11
CSDTKDYGYTF
>TRBJ1-5|TRBV10-3|-|13
CAIQAQGDQPQHF
>TRBJ2-3|TRBV6-2/TRBV6-3|-|18
CASSSPSGRRDSTDTQYF
>TRBJ2-7|TRBV6-5|-|14
CASSYNRGSPEQYF
>TRBJ1-2|TRBV2|few|12
CASTLTAGGYTF
>TRBJ2-5|TRBV12-3/TRBV12-4|-|12
CDSGDRPETQYF
>TRBJ2-6|TRBV2|once|15
CASNRGHPGANVLTF
>TRBJ2-7|TRBV27|-|17
CASSLGLTETGSYEQYF
>TRBJ2-3|TRBV27|few|14
CASITRPFTDTQYF
>TRBJ2-5|TRBV4-2|-|18
CASSQGPPAGGIQETQYF
>TRBJ2-7|TRBV6-1|-|19
CATRASEACRVEGGYEQYF
>TRBJ1-1|TRBV3-1|once|11
CASSRGLDAFF
>TRBJ2-1|TRBV20-1|once|18
CSARVAGLPSGGSYEQFF
>TRBJ2-3|TRBV29-1|-|15
CSVVSWTIDTDTQYF
>TRBJ1-2|TRBV5-1|once|16
CASSLALGTGNYGYTF
>TRBJ1-6|TRBV28|-|12
CASRDPPHPLHF
>TRBJ2-2|TRBV28|-|15
CASSPPNRAAGELFF
>TRBJ2-5|TRBV20-1|once|16
CSAKPGLAGLQETQYF
>TRBJ1-2|TRBV25-1|many|13
CASSDQGGYGYTF
>TRBJ1-2|TRBV25-1|many|15
CASSEYSQSTGRYTF